This T cell receptor beta chain was profiled in a study of OX40 agonist ivuxolimab in advanced cancers. About the study: A male proportion of about 86% was recorded, with mean age around 64 years and range roughly 23 to 90. Earlier anti-PD-1, anti-PD-L1 or anti-CTLA-4 therapy was permitted; over 35% had received some.

V was clipped by 0 bases and J by 5 bases, with 7 bases between them. The CDR3 length is 12 residues. CDR1 is GTSNPN and CDR2 is SVGIG in the germline V gene (reference sequence). Findings and caveats of the study: In the 0.1-3.0 mg/kg groups, partial responders showed among the lowest expansion.

A word on this clone: Its antigen is not identified.

TCRdb's table, derived via immunoSEQ multiplex PCR, lists solely in-frame clones and lacks some. The sample includes over 40,000 clones, roughly 86% seen only once; the top ten take 0.38%. The specimen comprised CD4+ or CD8+ T cells sorted from blood, sampled in a trial of the OX40 agonist ivuxolimab. This receptor was taken from an adult with an advanced solid tumor such as melanoma, head and neck, liver or kidney cancer. J is TRBJ2-5 and V is TRBV30; D gene uncertain. CDR3 loop: CAWSVSAETQYF. DNA of the CDR3: TGTGCCTGGAGTGTATCGGCGGAGACCCAGTACTTC.